This entry is about one T cell receptor beta chain. Here immunoSEQ multiplex PCR was the method, and the copy in TCRdb shows in-frame clones only, minus some. The data contain more than 550,000 clones, 80% to 90% of them singletons. The data stem from a study of shared T cell receptors in the human thymus. V lost 5 bases, J lost 2 bases, and 11 bases stayed unmatched. The CDR3 loop spans 16 amino acids. Germline V lookup: CDR1 SGHVS, CDR2 FQNEAQ. The sample also formed part of further work on human thymus T cells. That investigation notes: Those donating were healthy Finnish infants in corrective surgery for congenital heart defects. Thymic samples were excised during corrective heart operations. The authors found apparently biased V and J gene usage in thymic and blood repertoires. There were highly overlapping thymic repertoires among unrelated individuals, as related research reported.

The chain couples TRBV7-8 to TRBJ1-1; 7 nucleotides line up with TRBD1. This clonotype was obtained from a girl under three years old with a congenital heart defect. Input material: thymocytes. Here the CDR3 DNA reads TGTGCCAGCAGCCCCTGGGACCGGGACAGAAACACTGAAGCTTTCTTT. It encodes CASSPWDRDRNTEAFF.